These 8 T cell receptor beta chains originate from one sample sequenced in a study of control samples from healthy donors and cancer patients. Method: immunoSEQ multiplex PCR; TCRdb's copy keeps in-frame clones and lacks some. The sample consists of over 90,000 clones, approximately 90% of them appearing once. The material sequenced was PBMCs. These receptors were collected from a man aged 55 to 70 with lung cancer.

The rearrangement links TRBV29-1 to TRBJ1-4; maybe TRBD1 (6 bases). The CDR3 sequence is 14 residues long. Germline V gene lookup returns CDR1 SQVTM and CDR2 ANQGSEA. The ends were cut back, 3 bases at V and 4 bases at J, with 12 bases in the middle. DNA of the CDR3: TGCAGCGTTGAGGAACAGGGCCTTAATGAAAAACTGTTTTTT. This encodes CSVEEQGLNEKLFF.

The rearrangement joins TRBV18 to TRBJ1-2, with 11 bases aligning to TRBD1. The CDR3 has 17 amino acids. CDR1 KGHSH and CDR2 LQKENI come from the germline V gene. J gave up 2 bases and V 2 bases, and 7 bases lay outside the gene matches. The CDR3 here is CASSPTVGQGANYGYTF. Written as DNA, the CDR3 is TGTGCCAGCTCACCAACTGTAGGACAGGGGGCCAACTATGGCTACACCTTC.

The chain joins TRBV27 to TRBJ2-2; D uncertain. The CDR3 sequence is 12 residues long. Germline loops: CDR1 MNHEY, CDR2 SMNVEV (reference sequence). Trimming left V 10 bases short and J 3 bases short, with 9 bases between. The CDR3 region has the DNA TGTGCCATAAAGTACCACACCGGGGAGCTGTTTTTT. Its protein product is CAIKYHTGELFF.

V gene TRBV5-8 combines with J gene TRBJ1-5; 7 nucleotides align to TRBD1. V lost 3 bases, J lost 0 bases, and 12 bases stayed unmatched. This CDR3 spans 18 amino acids. Germline CDR1 is SGHTS and CDR2 is YDEGEE. The CDR3 region has the DNA TGTGCCAGCAGCTCCGGGACAGTCCGTCAGCTTAGCAATCAGCCCCAGCATTTT. The encoded protein is CASSSGTVRQLSNQPQHF.

This rearrangement joins TRBV11-2 to TRBJ1-3; no clear D gene. The CDR3 has 11 residues. V was trimmed by 6 bases and J by 4 bases, leaving 4 bases between them. Germline V gene sequence: CDR1 SGHAT, CDR2 FQNNGV. For the CDR3, the DNA is TGTGCCAGCAGATCAGGAAACACCATATATTTT. Translated, it gives CASRSGNTIYF.

In nucleotides, the CDR3 is TGTGCCAGCAGCTTAGCTGGGACAGGGGGCGCAGATACGCAGTATTTT. It translates to CASSLAGTGGADTQYF. The V gene is TRBV7-9, the J gene TRBJ2-3; the match to TRBD1 covers 12 bases. From germline, CDR1 is SEHNR and CDR2 FQNEAQ (reference sequence). The CDR3 covers 16 residues. The J segment lost 4 bases and the V segment lost 0 bases, leaving 2 bases of the junction unmatched.

This chain joins TRBV7-3 and TRBJ2-5; no firm D call. The germline V gene encodes CDR1 SGHTA and CDR2 FQGTGA. This CDR3 has 15 amino acids. V was clipped by 0 bases and J by 5 bases, with 13 bases between them. CDR3 residues: CASSLTPGLSETQYF. DNA for the CDR3: TGTGCCAGCAGCTTAACCCCGGGCTTAAGTGAGACCCAGTACTTC. Filled out from reference TRBV7-3 and TRBJ2-5, the complete variable domain reads GAGVSQTPSNKVTEKGKYVELRCDPISGHTALYWYRQSLGQGPEFLIYFQGTGAADDSGLPNDRFFAVRPEGSVSTLKIQRTERGDSAVYLCASSLTPGLSETQYFGPGTRLLVL.

V and J are TRBV24-1 and TRBJ2-1; D remains ambiguous. This CDR3 region has 12 residues. Trimming left V 12 bases short and J 4 bases short, with 12 bases between. Per the germline V gene, CDR1 is KGHDR and CDR2 is SFDVKD. Here the CDR3 DNA reads TGTGCCGAACGCAGTCTTTACAATGAGCAGTTCTTC. Amino acid sequence: CAERSLYNEQFF.